Listed here are 2 T cell receptor beta chains from one sample, sequenced in a study of blood T cell repertoires in COVID-19. The repertoire was sequenced with immunoSEQ multiplex PCR; TCRdb's copy has only in-frame clones and lacks some. The sample yields more than 200,000 clones, 85% to 90% seen once. The sequenced sample consisted of PBMCs or T cells enriched from blood (not recorded which). These receptors originate from a man between 35 and 55 years old who had recovered from COVID-19.

The V and J genes are TRBV11-3 and TRBJ2-7; 7 bases align to TRBD2. V lost 1 base to trimming and J lost 6 bases; unmatched junction nucleotides: 3. The length of the CDR3 is 13 residues. In germline, CDR1 is SGHNT, CDR2 YENEEA. CDR3 amino acids: CASSLGGLSEQYF. CDR3 DNA: TGTGCCAGCAGCTTAGGGGGACTAAGCGAGCAGTACTTC. Full variable domain (rest looked up from reference TRBV11-3 and TRBJ2-7): EAGVVQSPRYKIIEKKQPVAFWCNPISGHNTLYWYLQNLGQGPELLIRYENEEAVDDSQLPKDRFSAERLKGVDSTLKIQPAELGDSAVYLCASSLGGLSEQYFGPGTRLTVT.

J is TRBJ1-1 and V is TRBV6-2 or TRBV6-3; a weak D match, TRBD1 (6 bases). Germline lookup yields CDR1 MNHEY and CDR2 SVGEGT. CDR3 length equals 17 residues. Deletions cut 4 bases from V and 2 bases from J, with 20 bases between. This CDR3 reads CASSFSVSGQINTEAFF. CDR3 nucleotides: TGTGCCAGCAGTTTTAGTGTGTCGGGACAAATAAACACTGAAGCTTTCTTT.